At least ten counts were recorded for the clone carrying this TCR beta chain. The time point is: patch test 1, 2 weeks after DPC sensitization. Noted treatment: therapeutic diphenylcyclopropenone sensitization with weekly scalp DPC. The authors' total RNA extraction used unfractionated whole blood. The CDR3 runs to 15 residues. Between the trimmed V and J ends, which lost 2 bases and 1 base, there was a span of 7 bases. Germline CDR1 is KGHDR and CDR2 is SFDVKD. This entry comes from a study of human T cells and chemical hapten exposure. Individual cDNA molecules received unique molecular identifiers in the library. Using its own MiXCR run on the RACE reads, TCRdb lists one record per CDR3 protein. Found here are over 35,000 distinct CDR3 sequences, about 4% of them singletons; the top ten hold about a quarter.

The V and J genes are TRBV24-1 and TRBJ2-2; the D is unclear. Source: whole blood, taken in connection with sensitization to the hapten diphenylcyclopropenone (DPC). The TCR sequence derives from a man aged 45-60 years with alopecia areata. Some clones in this sample may be carry-over from other donors' samples. The CDR3 DNA follows: TGTGCCACCAGTGATTCTCCGATGAACACCGGGGAGCTGTTTTTT. This encodes CATSDSPMNTGELFF.